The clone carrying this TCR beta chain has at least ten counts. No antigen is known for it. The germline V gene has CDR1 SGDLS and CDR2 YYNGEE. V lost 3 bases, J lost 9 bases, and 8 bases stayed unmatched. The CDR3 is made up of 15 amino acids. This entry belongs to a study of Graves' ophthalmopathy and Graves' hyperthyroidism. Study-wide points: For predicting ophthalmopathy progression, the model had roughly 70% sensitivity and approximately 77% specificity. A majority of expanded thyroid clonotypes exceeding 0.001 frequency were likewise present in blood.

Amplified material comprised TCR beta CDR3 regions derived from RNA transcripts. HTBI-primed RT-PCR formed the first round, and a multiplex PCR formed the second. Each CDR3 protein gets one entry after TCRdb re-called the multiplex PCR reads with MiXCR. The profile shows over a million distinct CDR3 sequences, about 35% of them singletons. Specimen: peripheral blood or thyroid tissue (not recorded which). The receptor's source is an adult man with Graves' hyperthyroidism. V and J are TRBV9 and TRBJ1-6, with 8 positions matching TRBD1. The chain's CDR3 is CASSEYGTGLSPLHF. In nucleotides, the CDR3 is TGTGCCAGCAGCGAGTACGGGACAGGACTTTCACCCCTCCACTTT.